A single sample is the source of the 14 T cell receptor beta chains below, sequenced in a study of blood T cell repertoires in COVID-19. TCRdb's copy holds only in-frame clones and misses some; the assay was immunoSEQ multiplex PCR. In the table there are roughly 180,000 clones, about 85% of which are singletons. Sequenced input: PBMCs or T cells enriched from blood (not recorded which). All receptors derive from a woman aged 40 to 50 with acute COVID-19.

The J gene is TRBJ2-2, the V gene TRBV18; 7 bases line up with TRBD1. V lost 6 bases and J lost 2; bases outside the gene matches: 18. Germline values: CDR1 KGHSH, CDR2 LQKENI. This CDR3 has 19 amino acids. The CDR3 here is CASSQFKQGPTTNTGELFF. CDR3 nucleotides: TGTGCCAGCTCCCAATTCAAACAGGGGCCAACAACAAACACCGGGGAGCTGTTTTTT.

V gene TRBV5-5 combines with J gene TRBJ1-1; TRBD1 matches 8 bases. CDR3 length: 14 residues. Germline V gives CDR1 SGHKS, CDR2 YYEKEE (reference sequence). V shed 5 bases, J shed 2 bases, and the junction held 5 bases outside the gene matches. CDR3 protein: CASSTTGGNTEAFF. In nucleotides, the CDR3 is TGTGCCAGCAGTACCACAGGGGGAAACACTGAAGCTTTCTTT.

The gene calls are TRBV7-9 and TRBJ1-1; a weak D match, TRBD1 (6 bases). Germline CDR1 and CDR2: SEHNR and FQNEAQ (reference sequence). The ends were cut back, 4 bases at V and 7 bases at J, with 19 bases in the middle. The CDR3 runs 15 residues. The CDR3 reads CASSSLLDSYLEAFF. CDR3 in DNA: TGTGCCAGCAGCTCCCTTCTGGACAGTTACCTTGAAGCTTTCTTT.

The chain uses TRBV5-6 and TRBJ2-1; 7 positions match TRBD2. Germline-derived CDR1 and CDR2 are SGHDT and YYEEEE. V lost 3 bases, J lost 4 bases, and 10 bases stayed unmatched. The CDR3 runs to 16 residues. DNA for the CDR3: TGTGCCAGCAGCTCCCGTCTGGGGGGAGGGTACAATGAGCAGTTCTTC. This codes for CASSSRLGGGYNEQFF.

On this clone: This CDR3 is also generated by other DNA sequences in the sample. The chain links TRBV6-1 to TRBJ1-1; unclear D gene. Germline CDR1 MNHNS, CDR2 SASEGT. The CDR3 contains 12 residues. The V and J ends lost 2 bases and 11 bases respectively, with 12 bases between them. This CDR3 reads CASSERRGAAFF. The CDR3, as DNA: TGTGCCAGCAGTGAAAGGCGGGGAGCGGCTTTCTTT.

This chain links TRBV29-1 with TRBJ1-2, with D perhaps TRBD1 (5 bases). Germline loops: CDR1 SQVTM, CDR2 ANQGSEA. V was cut by 4 bases and J by 2 bases, with 11 bases left in between. The CDR3 length is 13 residues. As DNA, the CDR3 is TGCAGCGTTGGGGCGGGGCGAAACTATGGCTACACCTTC. Residues: CSVGAGRNYGYTF.

The chain is built from TRBV21-1 and TRBJ1-2. TRBV21-1 is assigned pseudogene status. This CDR3 is 16 amino acids long. The CDR3 here is CASATGGGNTNYGYTF. The CDR3 bases are TGTGCCAGCGCTACGGGAGGGGGAAATACTAACTATGGCTACACCTTC.

This sequence joins TRBV5-8 and TRBJ2-3; 7 nucleotides align to TRBD2. The length of the CDR3 is 16 residues. Germline CDR1 and CDR2: SGHTS and YDEGEE. V lost 0 bases, J lost 2 bases, and 6 bases stayed unmatched. CDR3 DNA sequence: TGTGCCAGCAGCTTGGGACTAGCTCGAAACACAGATACGCAGTATTTT. Protein product: CASSLGLARNTDTQYF.

The V and J genes are TRBV3-1 (or the pseudogene TRBV3-2) and TRBJ2-3; 9 bases fit TRBD2. CDR1 is LGHDT and CDR2 is YNNKEL in the germline V gene (reference sequence). The CDR3 consists of 15 residues. V dropped 3 bases and J dropped 1; count of bases not matched to a gene: 2. This CDR3 reads CASSQRLAGTDTQYF. The DNA of the CDR3 is TGTGCCAGCAGCCAGCGACTAGCGGGCACAGATACGCAGTATTTT.

V usage is TRBV5-1 and J usage is TRBJ2-7, with 9 positions matching TRBD2. Trimming took 4 bases from V and 3 from J; bases not matched to a gene: 5. The length of the CDR3 is 14 residues. Germline V gene lookup returns CDR1 SGHRS and CDR2 YFSETQ. CDR3 amino acids: CASSPMTSGYEQYF. The CDR3 coding sequence is TGCGCCAGCAGCCCGATGACTAGCGGCTACGAGCAGTACTTC.

This clone came up a few times. This chain links TRBV19 with TRBJ2-7, with 9 bases fitting TRBD1. This CDR3 spans 15 amino acids. In germline, CDR1 is LNHDA, CDR2 SQIVND (reference sequence). Losses at the gene ends were 5 bases for V and 6 bases for J; bases not matched to a gene: 11. The CDR3, as DNA: TGTGCCAGTAGTTTCACAACAGGGGGCTACGGCGAGCAGTACTTC. Translation gives CASSFTTGGYGEQYF. The full variable domain, with the rest looked up from reference TRBV19 and TRBJ2-7, is DGGITQSPKYLFRKEGQNVTLSCEQNLNHDAMYWYRQDPGQGLRLIYYSQIVNDFQKGDIAEGYSVSREKKESFPLTVTSAQKNPTAFYLCASSFTTGGYGEQYFGPGTRLTVT.

The chain has TRBV4-2 and TRBJ2-7, with TRBD2 matching over 11 bases. The J segment lost 4 bases and the V segment lost 0 bases, leaving 5 bases of the junction unmatched. CDR1 and CDR2 (germline): LGHNA, YNFKEQ. CDR3 size: 16 residues. CDR3 sequence: CASSQEATSGSYEQYF. Here the CDR3 DNA reads TGTGCCAGCAGCCAAGAAGCAACTAGCGGGAGTTACGAGCAGTACTTC.

The chain couples TRBV28 to TRBJ2-3, with 8 bases aligning to TRBD2. CDR3 size: 15 residues. The germline gives CDR1 MDHEN, CDR2 SYDVKM. V shed 5 bases and J 6 bases; nucleotides not matched to a gene: 10. CDR3: CASSQAGAREDTQYF. In nucleotides, the CDR3 is TGTGCCAGCAGTCAAGCGGGAGCCCGAGAGGATACGCAGTATTTT. The full variable domain, completed using reference TRBV28 and TRBJ2-3, is DVKVTQSSRYLVKRTGEKVFLECVQDMDHENMFWYRQDPGLGLRLIYFSYDVKMKEKGDIPEGYSVSREKKERFSLILESASTNQTSMYLCASSQAGAREDTQYFGPGTRLTVL.

This CDR3 is CASSQQGVFSYEQYF. CDR3 sequence (DNA): TGTGCCAGCAGCCAACAGGGGGTCTTCTCCTACGAGCAGTACTTC. The J gene is TRBJ2-7, the V gene TRBV6-2 or TRBV6-3, with TRBD1 matching 8 bases. Germline V gene lookup returns CDR1 MNHEY and CDR2 SVGEGT. The CDR3 is 15 residues long. The V gene end was trimmed by 6 bases and the J gene end by 0 bases; junction bases not matched to a gene: 7.